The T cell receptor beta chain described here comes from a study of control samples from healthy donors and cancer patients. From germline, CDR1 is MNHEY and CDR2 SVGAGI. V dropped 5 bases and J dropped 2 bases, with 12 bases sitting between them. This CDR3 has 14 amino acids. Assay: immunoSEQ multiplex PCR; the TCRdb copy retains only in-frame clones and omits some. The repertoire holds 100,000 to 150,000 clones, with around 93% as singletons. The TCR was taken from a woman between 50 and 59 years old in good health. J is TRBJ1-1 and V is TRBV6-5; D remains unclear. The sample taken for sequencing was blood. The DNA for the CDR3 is TGTGCCAGCAGTCCCCGTCGGACCAACACTGAAGCTTTCTTT. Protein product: CASSPRRTNTEAFF.